This TCR beta chain was recovered during a study of early T cells in non-severe SARS-CoV-2 infection. In the study overall: The chains were unpaired, and the sequenced material was bulk RNA from unsorted whole blood. General observations from the study: VDJdb matching skewed toward anti-spike CD8 responses, missing private and CD4 specificities.

Unique molecular identifiers were added to individual cDNA molecules. TCRdb ran MiXCR on the 5' RACE reads and lists one entry per CDR3 protein. The sample yields 45,000 to 55,000 distinct CDR3 sequences, 9.5% to 13% seen once. V gave up 5 bases and J gave up 8 bases, with 15 bases separating them. The CDR3 extends over 14 amino acids. Looked up from germline, CDR1 is SGHVS and CDR2 is FQNEAQ. This clonotype was counted ten times or more. As yet, its antigen is unknown. The rearrangement joins TRBV7-8 to TRBJ1-4; TRBD1 might be the D (6 bases). This receptor was identified in an adult who was a healthcare worker with PCR-confirmed SARS-CoV-2 infection or an uninfected control (not recorded which). Sequencing was performed on whole blood. In DNA, the CDR3 is TGTGCCAGCAGCCCAGCGGGGGGGCGGGAAAAACTGTTTTTT. Translation: CASSPAGGREKLFF.